The text below deals with one T cell receptor (beta chain). There is no known antigen for this receptor. It may be a read error: a sequence one base away is much more abundant. The CDR3 carries no conserved terminal phenylalanine or tryptophan, so it likely arises from a read error. This sample was taken from a study of molecular identifiers for immune sequencing clone quantification (dated by TCRdb to between 2018 and 2020). Regarding the study in general: For a replicate experiment, RNA from approximately 20,000 or 100,000 naive CD8 T cells was divided into five aliquots, and four of the five aliquots were sequenced. This methods study benchmarked molecular-identifier clustering-based TCR repertoire sequencing (MIDCIRS) and TCR RNA copy counting, using CD8 T cells to do so.

Libraries of naive CD8 T cells were built from around 20,000 to 1,000,000 sorted cells, with 10%, 30% or 50% of the purified RNA used. Naive CD8 T cells, defined as CD8+CD4-CCR7+CD45RA+, were FACS-sorted into RLT Plus buffer on a BD FACSAria II. To test detection sensitivity, Jurkat RNA equal to fewer than 13 TCR copies was added to samples of about 18,000-1,100,000 naive CD8 T cells. Enrichment of CD8 T cells was done with RosetteSep CD8+ T Cell Enrichment Cocktail plus Ficoll-Paque, and ACK red cell lysis came afterward. V lost 3 bases and J lost 2 bases; the stretch between them is 10 bases long. Including both end residues, the CDR3 is 14 amino acids long. Just the 42-base CDR3 DNA is kept, in frame starting at base 1. Library construction relied on PCR. Instrument on record: Illumina HiSeq 4000. Bulk TCR libraries were generated as previously described, with the TCR primers listed in Table S5 used. Total RNA was purified with the Qiagen AllPrep DNA/RNA kit. Before analysis, reads from multiple sequencing runs of one library were combined. In the authors' own workflow: Reads were retained only if an exact TCR constant sequence was present, and the retained reads were trimmed to 150 nt and grouped according to their 12-nt molecular barcodes. Reads within each barcode group were sub-clustered using a 15% Levenshtein threshold, and quality-weighted consensus sequences were constructed for each RNA molecule. Non-functional sequences were removed, as were lower-count sequences one edit away from another. Barcode sub-clusters with fewer than 20% of the maximum read count were removed, based on fitting two negative binomial distributions. TCRdb cleaned the public reads at Q25 with fastp, built clones with MiXCR and kept in-frame beta chains. Each entry merges the rows of one CDR3 protein and shows their most common DNA and genes. The V and J calls, along with clone size, are taken from TCRdb and not from the paper's own processing. The sample table lists over 600,000 distinct CDR3 sequences, nearly 20% of them with a count of one. The ten largest make up roughly 0.9% of the sample.

The research as a whole found: Naive libraries contained spiked-in Jurkat TCR RNA (approximately 10 copies' worth), which is not part of the donor repertoire. Spiked-in Jurkat TCR RNA equivalent to a single cell was reported to be detectable even among 800,000 to 1,000,000 naive CD8 T cells. Identical TCR molecules sharing a barcode could cause highly expanded clone sizes to be underestimated. Modeling estimated about 2.8 recovered TCR RNA copies per cell, compared with 9.5 to 10 by digital PCR, which implies roughly 30% capture efficiency. When barcode sub-clustering was left out, chimeric consensus sequences inflated TCR diversity, with chimeras reaching as high as 47%. Clones above 20 RNA copies held over 97% of molecules in CMV-specific effector cells but under 1% in naive cells.

The TCR originated in a human donor in good health. Some libraries in this study had Jurkat cell RNA spiked in. In this chain, TRBV12-3 or TRBV12-4 is recombined with TRBJ2-5, and perhaps TRBD2 as D gene, on 5 matching bases. Sequencing was carried out using naive CD8+ T cells from blood, with Jurkat cell RNA spiked in. What this sample's cell subset or site label stands for: FACS-sorted CD8+CD4-CCR7+CD45RA+ naive T cells. The sequenced DNA: TGTGCCAGCAGTTTCGCGGGCGGTCAAGAGACCCAGTACTCC. Translated, it reads CASSFAGGQETQYS.